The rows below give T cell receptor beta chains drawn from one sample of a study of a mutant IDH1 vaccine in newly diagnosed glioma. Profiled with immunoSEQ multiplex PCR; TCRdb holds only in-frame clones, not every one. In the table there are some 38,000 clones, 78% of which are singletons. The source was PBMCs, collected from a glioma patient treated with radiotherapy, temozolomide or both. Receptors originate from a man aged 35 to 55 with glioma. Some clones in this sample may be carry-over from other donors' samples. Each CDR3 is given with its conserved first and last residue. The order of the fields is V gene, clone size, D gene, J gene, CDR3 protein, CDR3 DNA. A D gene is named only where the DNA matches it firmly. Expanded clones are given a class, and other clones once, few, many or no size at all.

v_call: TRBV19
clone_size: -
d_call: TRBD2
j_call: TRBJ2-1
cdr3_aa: CASKLGTSGGTVVF
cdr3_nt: TGTGCCAGTAAACTCGGGACTAGCGGCGGAACGGTGGTCTTC

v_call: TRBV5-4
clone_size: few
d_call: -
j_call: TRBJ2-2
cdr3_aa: CASSPADSGYTGELFF
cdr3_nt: TGTGCCAGCAGCCCCGCCGACAGCGGGTACACCGGGGAGCTGTTTTTT

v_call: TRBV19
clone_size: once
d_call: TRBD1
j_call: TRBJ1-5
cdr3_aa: CASSIAGQGYQPQHF
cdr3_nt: TGTGCCAGTAGTATAGCGGGACAGGGTTATCAGCCCCAGCATTTT

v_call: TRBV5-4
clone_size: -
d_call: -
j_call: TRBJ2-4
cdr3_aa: CASSPGSLDIQYF
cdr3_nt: TGTGCCAGCAGCCCAGGGAGTTTGGACATTCAGTACTTC

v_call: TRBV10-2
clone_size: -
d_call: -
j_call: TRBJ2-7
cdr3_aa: CASSSTGYYEQYF
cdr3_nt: TGCGCCAGCAGTTCGACTGGTTACTACGAGCAGTACTTC

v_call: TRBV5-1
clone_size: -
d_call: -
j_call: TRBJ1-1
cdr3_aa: CASSLPGQSEAFF
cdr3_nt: TGCGCCAGCAGCTTGCCCGGGCAGTCTGAAGCTTTCTTT

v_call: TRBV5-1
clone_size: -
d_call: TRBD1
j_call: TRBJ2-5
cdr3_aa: CASGMTGFHGTQYF
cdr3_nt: TGCGCCAGCGGCATGACAGGGTTTCACGGGACCCAGTACTTC

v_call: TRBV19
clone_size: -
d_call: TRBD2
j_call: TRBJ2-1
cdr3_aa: CASMSTSSPLSYNEQFF
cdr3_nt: TGTGCCAGTATGTCGACTAGCTCGCCTCTTTCCTACAATGAGCAGTTCTTC

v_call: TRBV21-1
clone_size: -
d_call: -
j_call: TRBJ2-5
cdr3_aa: CASSDRETQYF
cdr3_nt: TGTGCCAGCAGCGACCGGGAGACCCAGTACTTC

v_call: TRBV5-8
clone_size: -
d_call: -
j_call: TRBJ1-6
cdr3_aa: CASSLEGHNNSPLHF
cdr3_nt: TGTGCCAGCAGCTTGGAGGGACACAATAATTCACCCCTCCACTTT

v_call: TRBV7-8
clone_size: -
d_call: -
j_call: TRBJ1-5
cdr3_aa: CASIPGGERNQPQHF
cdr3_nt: TGTGCCAGCATCCCCGGCGGGGAGAGGAATCAGCCCCAGCATTTT

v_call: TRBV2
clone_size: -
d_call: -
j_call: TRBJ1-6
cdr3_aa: CASSENRESPLHF
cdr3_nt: TGTGCCAGCAGTGAAAACAGGGAGTCACCCCTCCACTTT

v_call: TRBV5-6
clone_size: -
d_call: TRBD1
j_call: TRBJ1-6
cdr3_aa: CASSFDRATYNSPLHF
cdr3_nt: TGTGCCAGCAGCTTCGACAGGGCCACCTATAATTCACCCCTCCACTTT

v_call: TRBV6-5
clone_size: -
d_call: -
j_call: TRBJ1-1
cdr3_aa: CASSYSLTTNTEAFF
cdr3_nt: TGTGCCAGCAGTTACTCGTTGACAACGAACACTGAAGCTTTCTTT

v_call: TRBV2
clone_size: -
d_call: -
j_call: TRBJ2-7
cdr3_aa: CASSDETYEQYF
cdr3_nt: TGTGCCAGCAGTGATGAAACCTACGAGCAGTACTTC

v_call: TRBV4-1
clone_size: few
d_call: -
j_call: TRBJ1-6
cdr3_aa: CASSHPGPGQRYNSPLHF
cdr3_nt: TGCGCCAGCAGCCATCCCGGCCCCGGACAGAGATATAATTCACCCCTCCACTTT

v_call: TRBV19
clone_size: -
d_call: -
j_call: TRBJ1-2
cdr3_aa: CASSIQIGTHYGYTF
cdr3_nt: TGTGCCAGTAGTATCCAAATAGGGACCCACTATGGCTACACCTTC

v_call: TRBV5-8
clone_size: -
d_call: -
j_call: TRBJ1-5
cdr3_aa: CASGDGQLWNQPQHF
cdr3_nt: TGTGCCAGCGGGGACGGACAGCTTTGGAATCAGCCCCAGCATTTT

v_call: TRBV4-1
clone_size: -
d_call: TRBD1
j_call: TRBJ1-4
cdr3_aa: CASSPGQAKPEGEKLFF
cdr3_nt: TGCGCCAGCAGCCCCGGACAGGCCAAACCAGAGGGTGAAAAACTGTTTTTT

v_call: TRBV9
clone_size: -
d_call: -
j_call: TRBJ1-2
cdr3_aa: CASSVSPLPVSPGYTF
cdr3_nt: TGTGCCAGCAGCGTAAGTCCCCTTCCTGTGTCCCCTGGCTACACCTTC

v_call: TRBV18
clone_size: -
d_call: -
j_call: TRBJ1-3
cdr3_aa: CASSPQLYSGNTIYF
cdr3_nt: TGTGCCAGCTCACCCCAGCTTTACTCTGGAAACACCATATATTTT

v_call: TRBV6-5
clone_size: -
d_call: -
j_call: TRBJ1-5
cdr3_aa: CASSYNLNQPQHF
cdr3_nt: TGTGCCAGCAGTTACAACCTGAATCAGCCCCAGCATTTT

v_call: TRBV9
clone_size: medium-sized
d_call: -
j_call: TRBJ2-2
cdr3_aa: CASSPDSYTGELFF
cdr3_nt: TGTGCCAGCAGCCCCGACAGTTACACCGGGGAGCTGTTTTTT

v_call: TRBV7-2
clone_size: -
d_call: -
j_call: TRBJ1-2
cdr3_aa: CATAMDYGYTF
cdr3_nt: TGTGCCACAGCAATGGACTATGGCTACACCTTC

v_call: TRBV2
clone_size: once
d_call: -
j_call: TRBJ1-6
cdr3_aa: CASSSVKSPLHF
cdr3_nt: TGTGCCAGCAGTTCCGTAAAGTCACCCCTCCACTTT

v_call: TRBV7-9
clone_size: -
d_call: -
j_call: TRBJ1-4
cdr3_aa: CASSLPGREKLFF
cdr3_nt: TGTGCCAGCAGCTTACCCGGTCGTGAAAAACTGTTTTTT

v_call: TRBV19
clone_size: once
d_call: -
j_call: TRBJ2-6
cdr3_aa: CASRPSGANVLTF
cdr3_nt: TGTGCCAGTAGGCCCTCTGGGGCCAACGTCCTGACTTTC

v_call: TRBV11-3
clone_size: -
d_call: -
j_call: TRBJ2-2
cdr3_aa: CASSQGINTGELFF
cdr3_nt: TGTGCCAGCAGCCAGGGCATAAACACCGGGGAGCTGTTTTTT

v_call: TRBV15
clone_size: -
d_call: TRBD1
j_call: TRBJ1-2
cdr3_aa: CATSRDRGTGGYTF
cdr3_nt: TGTGCCACCAGCAGGGACAGGGGAACGGGGGGCTACACCTTC

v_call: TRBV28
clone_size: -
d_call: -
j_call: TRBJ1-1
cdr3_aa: CASSLAVVSEAFF
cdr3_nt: TGTGCCAGCAGTTTGGCAGTTGTCTCTGAAGCTTTCTTT

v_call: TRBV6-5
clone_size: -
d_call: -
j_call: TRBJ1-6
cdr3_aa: CASRNIGPLHF
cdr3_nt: TGTGCCAGCAGGAACATAGGACCCCTCCACTTT

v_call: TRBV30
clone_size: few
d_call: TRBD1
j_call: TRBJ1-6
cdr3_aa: CAWSPGQGPSPLHF
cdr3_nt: TGTGCCTGGTCCCCGGGACAGGGGCCTTCACCCCTCCACTTT

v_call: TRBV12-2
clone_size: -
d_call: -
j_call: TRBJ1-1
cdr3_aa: CASRSRDSNTEAFF
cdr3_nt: TGTGCAAGTCGCTCTCGGGACAGCAACACTGAAGCTTTCTTT

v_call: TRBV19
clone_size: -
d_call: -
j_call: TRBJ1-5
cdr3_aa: CASTLRGGLQPQHF
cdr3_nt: TGTGCCAGCACACTCCGCGGGGGGCTTCAGCCCCAGCATTTT

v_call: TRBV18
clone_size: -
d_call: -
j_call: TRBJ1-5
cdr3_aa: CASSPRAGDHQPQHF
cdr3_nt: TGTGCCAGCTCACCACGAGCGGGGGATCATCAGCCCCAGCATTTT

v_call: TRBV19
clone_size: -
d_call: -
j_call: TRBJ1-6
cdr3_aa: CASSIGGDGDSPLHF
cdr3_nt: TGTGCCAGTAGTATAGGGGGGGACGGGGATTCACCCCTCCACTTT

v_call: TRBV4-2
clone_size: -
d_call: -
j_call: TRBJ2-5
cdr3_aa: CASSQVGRETQYF
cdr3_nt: TGTGCCAGCAGCCAAGTCGGGCGAGAGACCCAGTACTTC

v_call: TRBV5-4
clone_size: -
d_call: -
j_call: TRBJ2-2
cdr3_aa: CASSLIDTGELFF
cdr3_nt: TGTGCCAGCAGCTTGATCGACACCGGGGAGCTGTTTTTT

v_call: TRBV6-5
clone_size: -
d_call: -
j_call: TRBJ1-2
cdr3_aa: CASTNGAWGYTF
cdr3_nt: TGTGCCAGCACCAACGGGGCGTGGGGCTACACCTTC

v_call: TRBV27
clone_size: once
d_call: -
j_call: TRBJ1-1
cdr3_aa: CASRHGGTEAFF
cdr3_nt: TGTGCCAGCCGGCACGGGGGCACTGAAGCTTTCTTT

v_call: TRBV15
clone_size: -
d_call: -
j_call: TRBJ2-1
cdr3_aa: CATSRSGGAVNEQFF
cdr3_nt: TGTGCCACCAGCAGATCGGGGGGCGCAGTGAATGAGCAGTTCTTC

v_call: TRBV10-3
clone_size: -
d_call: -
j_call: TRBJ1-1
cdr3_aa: CATRAQGGTEAFF
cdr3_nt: TGTGCCACCAGGGCGCAGGGCGGCACTGAAGCTTTCTTT

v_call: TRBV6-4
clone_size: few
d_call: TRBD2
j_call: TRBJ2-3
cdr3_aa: CASSDSGGATDTQYF
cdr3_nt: TGTGCCAGCAGTGACTCCGGGGGGGCCACAGATACGCAGTATTTT

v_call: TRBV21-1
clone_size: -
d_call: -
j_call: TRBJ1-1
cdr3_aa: CASSKGTGNTEAFF
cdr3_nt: TGTGCCAGCAGCAAAGGGACAGGGAACACTGAAGCTTTCTTT

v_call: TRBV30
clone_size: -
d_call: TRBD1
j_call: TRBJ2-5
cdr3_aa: CAWSHRQGGTQYF
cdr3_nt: TGTGCCTGGAGCCACCGACAGGGTGGGACCCAGTACTTC

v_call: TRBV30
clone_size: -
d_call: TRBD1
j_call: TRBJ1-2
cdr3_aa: CAWSVWTGYGYTF
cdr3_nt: TGTGCCTGGAGTGTGTGGACAGGCTATGGCTACACCTTC

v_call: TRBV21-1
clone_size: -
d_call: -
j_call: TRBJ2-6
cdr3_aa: CASSKAVGKPPGANVLTF
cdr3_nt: TGTGCCAGCAGCAAAGCAGTAGGGAAACCCCCTGGGGCCAACGTCCTGACTTTC

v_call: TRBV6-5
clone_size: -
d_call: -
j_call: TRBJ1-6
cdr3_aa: CASRQGGDSPLHF
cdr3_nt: TGTGCCAGCCGCCAAGGGGGGGATTCACCCCTCCACTTT

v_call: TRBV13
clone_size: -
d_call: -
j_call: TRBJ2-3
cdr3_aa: CASSPTHPIGGPTDTQYF
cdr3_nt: TGTGCCAGCAGCCCCACACACCCCATTGGGGGCCCCACAGATACGCAGTATTTT

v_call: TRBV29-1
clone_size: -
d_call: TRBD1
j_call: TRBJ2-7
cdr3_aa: CSVIRGQGAYEQYF
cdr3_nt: TGCAGCGTTATTCGCGGACAGGGGGCCTACGAGCAGTACTTC

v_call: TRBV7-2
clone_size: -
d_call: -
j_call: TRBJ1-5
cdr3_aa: CASSRSTNQPQHF
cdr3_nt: TGTGCCAGCAGCCGTTCAACGAATCAGCCCCAGCATTTT

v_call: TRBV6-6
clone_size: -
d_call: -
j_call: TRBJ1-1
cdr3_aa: CASSPLEGKGTEAFF
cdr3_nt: TGTGCCAGCAGTCCCTTGGAGGGAAAAGGCACTGAAGCTTTCTTT

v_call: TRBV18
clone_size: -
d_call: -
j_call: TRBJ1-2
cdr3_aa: CASSPQVPRGYGYTF
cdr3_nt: TGTGCCAGCTCACCCCAAGTCCCTAGGGGCTATGGCTACACCTTC

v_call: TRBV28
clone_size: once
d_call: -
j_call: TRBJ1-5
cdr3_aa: CASTSRAWKQPQHF
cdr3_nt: TGTGCCAGCACCTCGAGGGCTTGGAAGCAGCCCCAGCATTTT

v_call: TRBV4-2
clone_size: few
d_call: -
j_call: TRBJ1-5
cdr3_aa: CASSQGGRNQPQHF
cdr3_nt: TGTGCCAGCAGCCAAGGGGGCAGAAATCAGCCCCAGCATTTT

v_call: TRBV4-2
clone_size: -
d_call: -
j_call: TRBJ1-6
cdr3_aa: CASSRTGPLHF
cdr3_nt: TGTGCCAGCAGCCGGACCGGACCACTCCACTTT

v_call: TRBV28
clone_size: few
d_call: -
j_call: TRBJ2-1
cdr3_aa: CASSPTSNNEQFF
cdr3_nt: TGTGCCAGCAGTCCGACTAGTAACAATGAGCAGTTCTTC

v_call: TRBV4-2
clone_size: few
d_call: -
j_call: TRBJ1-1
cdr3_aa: CASSPGPFPEDTEAFF
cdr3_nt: TGTGCCAGCAGCCCCGGACCTTTCCCGGAGGACACTGAAGCTTTCTTT

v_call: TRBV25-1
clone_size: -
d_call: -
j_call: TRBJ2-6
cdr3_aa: CASSEGGGNSGANVLTF
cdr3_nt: TGTGCCAGCAGTGAAGGGGGAGGAAACTCTGGGGCCAACGTCCTGACTTTC